This T cell receptor beta chain derives from a study of blood T cell repertoires in COVID-19. About the research overall: Acute-phase and convalescent COVID-19 samples originated in the United States, Italy and Spain.

In the original processing: Estimated nucleated cell counts came from reference gene primer amplification. This table comes from immunoSEQ multiplex PCR, and its TCRdb copy is limited to in-frame clones, with some not included. The DNA gave D and trimming, while V, J and clone size come from that table. The sample yields 120,000 to 150,000 clones, around 80% seen once. Trimming cost V 5 bases and J 4 bases; bases outside gene matches: 4. This CDR3 has 14 residues. The germline V gene has CDR1 SGHKS and CDR2 YYEKEE (reference sequence). This TCR derives from a woman aged 45 to 65 with acute or convalescent COVID-19. The chain uses TRBV5-5 and TRBJ1-5, with TRBD1 matching over 9 bases. Sequenced: peripheral blood. CDR3 nucleotides: TGTGCCAGCAGGGCCGGGACAGGGAATCAGCCCCAGCATTTT. As protein: CASRAGTGNQPQHF.